The T cell receptor (beta chain) described here comes from a study of blood T cell repertoires in COVID-19 (TCRdb year 2020). With regard to the full study: The collaborator samples originated in the United States, Italy and Spain and spanned the acute and convalescent phases of COVID-19. The prospective study material was composed of cDNA or gDNA derived from T cells, B-cell-depleted T cells, or PBMCs. Deeply sampled blood TCRbeta repertoires from subjects exposed to, actively infected with, or recovered from COVID-19 were included in the dataset. A freely available public database, intended as a resource for researchers studying the immune response to SARS-CoV-2, is where the repertoires were released. Samples were obtained from the ongoing ImmuneRACE study (first 160 participants) and from about 1,300 subjects provided by 6 global collaborators. Nearly every sample came with metadata listing a de-identified subject ID, COVID-19 status, age in years and sex. HLA class I and class II types, where available, came from metadata supplied by the sample provider rather than from assay-based typing. What the study reported, not specific to this receptor: The amount of clinical and demographic metadata varied by source and participant and was provided uncurated.

Each collaborating institution followed its own protocols to collect whole blood in K2EDTA tubes. For TCRbeta analysis, collaborators shipped samples in one of three forms: frozen whole blood, isolated PBMCs, or DNA extracted from either of those sample types. On this clone itself: Its antigen specificity is not known. Base qualities are not provided; no much larger clone lies one nucleotide away.

Measured from the cysteine to the phenylalanine, the CDR3 is 14 residues long. Just CDR3 DNA is preserved here, 42 bases in frame from base 1. V gives up 5 bases and J gives up 6 bases, and the segment between their germline ends measures 16 bases. The germline V gene encodes CDR1 MDHEN and CDR2 SYDVKM. TCRbeta CDR3 regions were amplified from genomic DNA using the immunoSEQ Assay, a bias-controlled multiplex PCR. In the original analysis: The number of nucleated cells in each sample was estimated from the amplification of reference gene primers within the assay. Sequence reads were collapsed and filtered to measure the absolute abundance of every unique TCRbeta CDR3 rearrangement. For each sample, productive Simpson clonality was calculated by taking the square root of Simpson's diversity index across productive rearrangements. Sourced from immuneACCESS, this table was stored by TCRdb with only in-frame sequences that have V and J called. A share of the clones is absent; for the studies checked, an unresolved V gene accounts for under half, and the remainder has no known explanation. That table is the source of V, J and clone size, and D and trimming were worked out from the DNA. The sample contains about 160,000 clones, under 90% of them found a single time. Approximately 10% of the sample rests with the top ten.

The chain is made from TRBV28 and TRBJ1-2, with TRBD1 tentatively as D gene (6 bases match). Sequencing was carried out using peripheral blood. The TCR was taken from a woman of 80 years or more with active or convalescent COVID-19. The encoded CDR3 is CASSGVGGGNGYTF. In nucleotide form, the sequence is TGTGCCAGCAGTGGTGTAGGGGGGGGAAATGGCTACACCTTC.